This TCR beta chain is drawn from a study of regulatory T cells in long-lasting Graves disease. V was trimmed by 1 base and J by 2 bases, leaving 24 bases between them. Germline CDR1 and CDR2: SGHRS and YFSETQ. This CDR3 comprises 19 residues. This clonotype occurred many times. Its antigen is not identified. Findings and caveats of the study: Peripheral blood, not thyroid tissue, was the sole material studied. Newly diagnosed disease favored TRBV20-1 and TRBJ2-1 over persistent disease.

Sample time point: newly diagnosed GD, antithyroid drugs for less than 3 months. PBMC-derived RNA was used for the TCR library. Diagnosing Graves' disease relied on the American Thyroid Association guidelines. HTBI primers from iRepertoire and Arm-PCR of CDR3 regions yielded the TCR beta libraries. TCRdb recomputed calls from the multiplex PCR reads with MiXCR, one row per CDR3 protein. This sample carries 300,000 to 400,000 distinct CDR3 sequences, roughly 16% of them seen once, and the ten largest clones take roughly 20%. V usage is TRBV5-1 and J usage is TRBJ1-1; D might be TRBD1 (6 bases). This sequence was found in a female donor with Graves disease. Specimen: peripheral blood mononuclear cells (PBMCs), collected at new diagnosis, from a patient treated with antithyroid drugs. Written as DNA, the CDR3 is TGCGCCAGCAGCTTGACTCCCAGCAGGGGCGAGGGGGGTAACACTGAAGCTTTCTTT. Encoded protein: CASSLTPSRGEGGNTEAFF.